This T cell receptor (beta chain) is from a study of cytomegalovirus exposure and HLA in healthy donors. Vbeta (60) and Jbeta (13) primers were used in the PCR. Authors' methods: Later, 80 million or so unique TCR beta chains were counted in an analysis, and roughly 11 million of them were shared. Profiling relied on immunoSEQ multiplex PCR, and the TCRdb table lists in-frame clones only, not all of them. The DNA gave D and trimming, while V, J and clone size come from that table. The repertoire holds tens of thousands of clones, with more than 60% as singletons. Notes on the study in general: HLA allele associations emerged for about 16,000 TCR beta sequences in a later analysis, at 0.05 false discovery rate.

Of note for this clone: Its antigen is not identified.

Germline CDR1 is SGHNT and CDR2 is YYREEE (reference sequence). The ends were cut back, 1 base at V and 2 bases at J, with 13 bases in the middle. The CDR3 runs to 15 residues. This receptor was taken from a male donor in good health and CMV-seropositive. The V and J genes are TRBV5-4 and TRBJ2-7, with D maybe TRBD2 (6 bases). Sequencing input: PBMCs. The CDR3 is CASSLMGGKPYEQYF. The CDR3 DNA follows: TGTGCCAGCAGCTTGATGGGGGGTAAGCCCTACGAGCAGTACTTC.